This T cell receptor (beta chain) was sequenced in a study of vaccination effects on CD4 cells after COVID-19. Findings of the study overall: Vaccine-induced clones in healthy vaccinees cross-reacted with common cold coronaviruses in only 1 of 255 cases. Limitations: small convalescent group and missing early post-infection timepoints.

Measured with immunoSEQ multiplex PCR; TCRdb has only the in-frame clones, and not every one. The sample shows tens of thousands of clones, about two thirds of them seen only once. The CDR3 has 14 amino acids. CDR1 and CDR2 (germline): MNHNY, SVGAGI (reference sequence). V lost 6 bases, J lost 5 bases, and 14 bases lay in between. Regarding this clone: Its target is not known.

Prior to sequencing, the ViraFEST assay stimulated PBMC with viral peptide pools, which expanded the antigen-specific CD4+ T cells. Investigators separated out CD4+ T cells once 10 days of culture had passed. Absence of prior SARS-CoV-2 infection characterized the vaccine recipients, who showed negative nucleocapsid antibodies. The researchers cultured roughly 2.2 million PBMC per well with approximately 10 IU/ml IL-2 and 8 to 10 ug/ml peptides. The chain recombines TRBV6-6 with TRBJ1-5; the D gene is possibly TRBD1 (6 bases). This TCR was sampled from a human donor who received a COVID-19 vaccine. Here the sequenced sample was CD4+ T cells from PBMCs cultured with SARS-CoV-2 spike peptides, taken before COVID-19 vaccination. CDR3 loop: CASRKRGGDQPQHF. The CDR3 bases are TGTGCCAGCAGGAAAAGGGGGGGTGATCAGCCCCAGCATTTT.